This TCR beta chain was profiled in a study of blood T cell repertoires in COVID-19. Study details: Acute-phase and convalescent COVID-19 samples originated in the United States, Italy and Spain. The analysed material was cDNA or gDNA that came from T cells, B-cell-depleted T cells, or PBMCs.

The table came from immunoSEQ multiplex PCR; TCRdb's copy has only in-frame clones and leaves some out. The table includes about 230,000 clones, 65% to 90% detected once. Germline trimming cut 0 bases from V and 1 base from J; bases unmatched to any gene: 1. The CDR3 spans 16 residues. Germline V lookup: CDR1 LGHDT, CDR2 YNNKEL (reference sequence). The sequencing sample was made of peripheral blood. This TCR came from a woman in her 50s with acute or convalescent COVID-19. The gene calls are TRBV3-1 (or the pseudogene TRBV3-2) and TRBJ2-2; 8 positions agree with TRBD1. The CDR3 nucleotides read TGTGCCAGCAGCCAAGATGGGACAGGGAACACCGGGGAGCTGTTTTTT. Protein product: CASSQDGTGNTGELFF.